This TCR beta chain originates from a study of stem cell transplantation in POMP-related autoinflammatory disease. Across the study: DNA chimerism showed 100% graft donor engraftment of neutrophils and platelets through one year.

Assay used: immunoSEQ multiplex PCR; TCRdb lists only in-frame clones, some missing. The sample carries more than 9,000 clones, more than 75% recorded once. PRAID featured immunodeficiency plus autoinflammation. Germline CDR1 reads MDHEN; CDR2 reads SYDVKM. CDR3 length: 16 residues. The V end was cut by 1 base, the J end by 0 bases, with 10 bases between. This rearrangement joins TRBV28 to TRBJ2-1; unclear D gene. Sample: CD4+ T cells from PBMCs, taken after stem cell transplantation. The sequence derives from a human patient with POMP-related autoinflammation and immune dysregulation (PRAID). The graft donor may be the source of some T cells. CDR3 sequence: CASSLYLAGSYNEQFF. CDR3 nucleotide sequence: TGTGCCAGCAGTTTATATCTGGCAGGCTCCTACAATGAGCAGTTCTTC. Variable domain in full (rest from reference TRBV28 and TRBJ2-1): DVKVTQSSRYLVKRTGEKVFLECVQDMDHENMFWYRQDPGLGLRLIYFSYDVKMKEKGDIPEGYSVSREKKERFSLILESASTNQTSMYLCASSLYLAGSYNEQFFGPGTRLTVL.